Listed below are T cell receptor beta chains from one sample, sequenced in a study of blood T cell repertoires in COVID-19. The table came from immunoSEQ multiplex PCR; TCRdb's copy has only in-frame clones and leaves some out. The data hold around 270,000 clones, with roughly 84% observed a single time. Sample: peripheral blood. All receptors derive from a woman between 40 and 50 years old who had recovered from COVID-19. Both conserved end residues are part of each CDR3.

j_call v_call cdr3_aa
TRBJ1-5 TRBV2 CASSLEGDQPQHF
TRBJ2-3 TRBV5-1 CASSLGQGRTDTQYF
TRBJ1-2 TRBV28 CASSLSQWEGYTF
TRBJ1-6 TRBV19 CASSIGTANSPLHF
TRBJ1-2 TRBV25-1 CASSAPGTLYGYTF
TRBJ2-1 TRBV4-1 CASSPGVTRSSYNEQFF
TRBJ1-3 TRBV3-1/TRBV3-2 CASSPGQSSGNTIYF
TRBJ1-5 TRBV19 CASSTGGAGQPQHF
TRBJ2-7 TRBV27 CASSWETGGEQYF
TRBJ2-7 TRBV12-3/TRBV12-4 CASSSLNRYEQYF
TRBJ2-7 TRBV5-4 CASSFDMGTGGYEQYF